A single sample is the source of the 32 T cell receptor beta chains below, sequenced in a study of tumor and adjacent non-tumor tissue in lung cancer. RNA was extracted from bulk tissue without any cell sorting. More than 3 cm separated this lung sample from the edge of the tumor. Three rounds of nested PCR, following a modified ARM-PCR protocol, produced the TCRbeta library. MiXCR was run by TCRdb on the multiplex PCR reads, yielding one entry per CDR3 protein. This sample has tens of thousands of distinct CDR3 sequences, with 61% found just once. Sequencing used distant non-tumor lung tissue. Receptors were obtained from a man between 65 and 80 years old with non-small cell lung cancer.

The chain couples TRBV28 to TRBJ1-4; D gene unclear. Per germline, CDR1 MDHEN and CDR2 SYDVKM. This CDR3 is built from 13 residues. Trimming took off 5 bases at V and 10 bases at J, with 14 bases between the two ends. CDR3 amino acids: CASSPPFRGKLFF. As DNA, the CDR3 is TGTGCCAGCAGTCCCCCCTTTCGGGGAAAACTGTTTTTT.

This clonotype was seen ten or more times. The gene calls are TRBV10-2 and TRBJ2-5, with 11 bases fitting TRBD2. Germline CDR1 reads WSHSY; CDR2 reads SAAADI. Trimming cost V 1 base and J 4 bases; bases outside gene matches: 5. The CDR3 covers 16 residues. The CDR3 here is CASSEFSGRARETQYF. The CDR3 coding sequence is TGCGCCAGCAGTGAGTTTAGCGGGAGGGCGAGAGAGACCCAGTACTTC.

This clonotype was counted a few times. An end of the junction does not agree with germline; a read error may underlie this. This chain links TRBV29-1 with TRBJ2-1, with 7 bases lining up with TRBD2. The germline V gene encodes CDR1 SQVTM and CDR2 ANQGSEA. The CDR3 has 16 residues. This CDR3 is CSVTGLAARAYNEPFF. The CDR3 DNA reads as TGCAGCGTCACCGGGCTAGCGGCACGAGCCTACAATGAGCCGTTCTTC.

This clonotype appeared a single time. The rearrangement joins TRBV6-5 to TRBJ1-5; 7 positions agree with TRBD1. The CDR3 covers 14 residues. Germline V gene lookup returns CDR1 MNHEY and CDR2 SVGAGI. V shed 0 bases and J 6 bases; nucleotides not matched to a gene: 2. This CDR3 is CASSYSGDSQPQHF. CDR3 nucleotides: TGTGCCAGCAGTTACTCAGGGGACAGTCAGCCCCAGCATTTT.

Points on this clonotype: Germline is not matched at one junction end, which may reflect a read error. The chain uses TRBV11-2 and TRBJ2-2, with D perhaps being TRBD1 or TRBD2 (5 bases each). This CDR3 has 15 residues. Per the germline V gene, CDR1 is SGHAT and CDR2 is FQNNGV. CDR3 DNA: TGTGCCAGCAGCTTAAGTTTCGGGTACACCAGGGAGATGTTTTTT. Translating it yields CASSLSFGYTREMFF.

This sequence joins TRBV6-5 and TRBJ2-3; D call uncertain. Between the trimmed V and J ends, which lost 4 bases and 3 bases, there was a span of 17 bases. The CDR3 consists of 16 residues. Germline V CDR1 and CDR2: MNHEY, SVGAGI. This CDR3 is CASSLFRLGFTDTQYF. The CDR3 DNA follows: TGTGCCAGCAGTTTATTCAGGTTGGGGTTTACAGATACGCAGTATTTT.

This clonotype was observed once. A much larger clone is a single base away; this may be a read error. The chain carries TRBV14 and TRBJ2-2; 8 bases align to TRBD1. The CDR3 runs to 14 residues. From germline, CDR1 is SGHDN and CDR2 FVKESK. CDR3 nucleotide sequence: TGTGCCAGCAGACGACAGGGGAACACCGGGGGGCTGTTTTTT. Encoded protein: CASRRQGNTGGLFF. Drawing the rest from reference TRBV14 and TRBJ2-2, the complete variable domain is EAGVTQFPSHSVIEKGQTVTLRCDPISGHDNLYWYRRVMGKEIKFLLHFVKESKQDESGMPNNRFLAERTGGTYSTLKVQPAELEDSGVYFCASRRQGNTGGLFFGEGSRLTVL.

The table lists this clonotype with many counts. The chain carries TRBV12-3 or TRBV12-4 and TRBJ2-4; perhaps D is TRBD1 or TRBD2 (5 bases each). The V and J ends lost 6 bases and 2 bases respectively, with 17 bases between them. The CDR3 covers 16 residues. The CDR3 sequence is CASRGPFTGPKNIQYF. CDR3 nucleotides: TGTGCCAGCAGAGGTCCTTTCACGGGGCCCAAAAACATTCAGTACTTC.

As for this clonotype: Possible read error: a much larger clone is one base away. This rearrangement joins TRBV5-6 to TRBJ1-6; D might be TRBD1 (6 bases). Germline CDR1 SGHDT, CDR2 YYEEEE. This CDR3 is built from 13 residues. The CDR3 reads CASSRQGHSTLYF. The CDR3 DNA follows: TGTGCCAGCAGCCGCCAGGGACATTCCACCCTCTACTTT.

As to this clonotype: Given a much more abundant clone one base away, this may be a read error. J is TRBJ2-7 and V is TRBV7-8; D possibly corresponds to TRBD1 (5 bases). The CDR3 covers 15 residues. Germline CDR1 is SGHVS and CDR2 is FQNEAQ. CDR3 nucleotides: TGTACCAGCAGGTTAAGGGGCTCTAGTGACGGCGAGCAGTACTTC. Protein product: CTSRLRGSSDGEQYF.

Points on this clonotype: One end of the junction fails to match germline, which may point to a read error. CDR3 in DNA: TGTGCCAACAGCTCAGGGAATGGAAACACTGTATATTTT. Amino acids: CANSSGNGNTVYF. This chain connects TRBV11-1 to TRBJ1-3; D is possibly TRBD1 (5 bases). The CDR3 has 13 residues. Germline V gene lookup returns CDR1 SGHAT and CDR2 FQDESV (reference sequence).

As for this clonotype: A junction boundary mismatches the germline segment, possibly from a read error. The rearrangement uses TRBV11-2 and TRBJ2-3; no firm D call. CDR1 is SGHAT, CDR2 FQNNGV, per germline. CDR3 length: 15 amino acids. The CDR3 DNA sequence: TGTGCCGGCAGCTTAGGAATATCCCTCACAGATACGCAGTGTTTT. Its protein is CAGSLGISLTDTQCF.

The CDR3 is CATRGRGESYNEQFF. CDR3 nucleotides: TGTGCCACCCGGGGGAGGGGTGAGTCCTACAATGAGCAGTTCTTC. The chain carries TRBV24-1 and TRBJ2-1; 7 nucleotides line up with TRBD2. The CDR3 has 15 amino acids. Germline V gives CDR1 KGHDR, CDR2 SFDVKD. The J segment lost 1 base and the V segment lost 9 bases, leaving 8 bases of the junction unmatched.

The chain links TRBV5-1 to TRBJ1-6, with D perhaps TRBD1 (5 bases). The CDR3 runs 16 residues. Germline values: CDR1 SGHRS, CDR2 YFSETQ. V was shortened by 5 bases and J by 7 bases, with 19 bases between the two germline ends. The CDR3 reads CASSSLPPGPNSPLHF. In nucleotides, the CDR3 is TGCGCCAGCAGTTCATTGCCGCCGGGACCGAATTCACCCCTCCACTTT.

Of note for this clonotype: One end of the junction does not line up with germline, which may come from a read error. V and J are TRBV6-5 and TRBJ2-3; D is unresolved. The germline V gene encodes CDR1 MNHEY and CDR2 SVGAGI. The CDR3 loop spans 13 amino acids. Here the CDR3 reads CASSLRVGDTQYF. The CDR3 DNA reads TGTGCCAGCAGCCTTCGAGTAGGAGATACGCAGTATTTC.

Details on this clonotype: This may come from a read error, since a much larger clone is one base off. The V gene is TRBV6-2 or TRBV6-3, the J gene TRBJ2-5; a weak D match, TRBD2 (6 bases). This CDR3 contains 12 residues. CDR1 is MNHEY, CDR2 SVGEGT, per germline. The CDR3 region is CVRTGGGETQYF. The CDR3 bases are TGTGTCAGAACCGGGGGAGGAGAGACCCAGTACTTC.

V is TRBV7-9 and J is TRBJ2-2; 7 positions match TRBD1. The CDR3 length is 17 residues. Germline assignment: CDR1 SEHNR and CDR2 FQNEAQ (reference sequence). V gave up 6 bases and J gave up 1 base; unmatched junction bases: 11. The CDR3, as DNA: TGTGCCAGCAGGCTCGAGACGGGACAGAGGAACACCGGGGAGCTGTTTTTT. It yields the protein CASRLETGQRNTGELFF.

This clonotype occurred many times. V is TRBV12-3 or TRBV12-4 and J is TRBJ1-2, with D perhaps matching TRBD1 (5 bases). The CDR3 loop spans 13 amino acids. V lost 9 bases and J 4 bases, leaving 15 bases between the germline ends. The CDR3 bases are TGTGCCAGTGGGGGTTGGAGTACCTATGGCTACACCTTC. Protein product: CASGGWSTYGYTF.

Comment on this clonotype: The junction differs from germline at one of its ends, possibly a read error. This rearrangement joins TRBV11-2 to TRBJ1-2; D remains ambiguous. From germline, CDR1 is SGHAT and CDR2 FQNNGV. The CDR3 has 13 residues. The CDR3: CASSKREYYDYTF. The CDR3 DNA sequence: TGTGCCAGCAGTAAAAGGGAATACTATGACTACACCTTC.

This clonotype appeared a few times. At one boundary the junction diverges from the germline segment, which might be a read error. This chain connects TRBV11-2 to TRBJ2-3, with TRBD2 matching over 14 bases. This CDR3 has 14 amino acids. Germline V gene lookup returns CDR1 SGHAT and CDR2 FQNNGV. The CDR3 nucleotides are TGTGCCGGCAGCATGACTAGCGGGAGGGATATGCAGTATTTT. The encoded protein is CAGSMTSGRDMQYF.

Worth noting for this clonotype: It is likely a read error, because the conserved phenylalanine at the end of the CDR3 is missing. The DNA is left out, because the CDR3 cannot be placed on it with certainty; the CDR3 is given as TCRdb lists it. This chain joins TRBV7-9 and TRBJ1-2; TRBD1 was called by the table and not checked on the DNA. The CDR3 is 14 residues long, counting both termini. Looked up from germline, CDR1 is SEHNR and CDR2 is FQNEAQ (reference sequence). The CDR3 loop reads CASSSTATDYGYTS.

Notes on this clonotype: Lacking the conserved final phenylalanine or tryptophan, this CDR3 likely reflects a read error. The genes are TRBV29-1 and TRBJ2-5, with TRBD1 identical over 8 bases. The junction had 11 bases not matched to a gene; V was cut back by 0 bases and J by 11 bases. Germline V lookup: CDR1 SQVTM, CDR2 ANQGSEA. The CDR3 has 14 residues. CDR3 sequence: CSVEDLQGGVGQYP. Written as DNA, the CDR3 is TGCAGCGTTGAAGACCTACAGGGGGGAGTTGGGCAGTACCCC.

This clonotype was counted a single time. At one end the junction does not follow the germline gene, possibly because of a read error. V and J are TRBV10-1 and TRBJ2-2, with 7 bases identical to TRBD2. The germline CDR1 and CDR2 sequences are WNHNN and SYGVQD (reference sequence). CDR3 length: 16 residues. The CDR3 sequence: CASSETLTSTTEELFF. The DNA for the CDR3 is TGCGCCAGCAGTGAGACCTTGACTAGCACCACCGAGGAGCTGTTTTTT.

Only a few counts were recorded for this clonotype. The final CDR3 position lacks the conserved phenylalanine or tryptophan, pointing to a likely read error. No DNA is shown, since the ends of the CDR3 on it are uncertain; the CDR3 is the one TCRdb lists. The CDR3 is CASSPLGQGQSYI. The chain recombines TRBV5-6 with TRBJ2-5; the table gives TRBD1 as D, unverified against the DNA. Germline loops: CDR1 SGHDT, CDR2 YYEEEE. The CDR3 is 13 amino acids long, termini counted.

This clonotype was picked up one time. Lacking the conserved final phenylalanine or tryptophan, this CDR3 likely reflects a read error. The chain couples TRBV12-3 or TRBV12-4 to TRBJ2-5; TRBD2 matches at 12 bases. This CDR3 region has 16 residues. V lost 10 bases, J lost 4 bases, and 13 bases stayed unmatched. CDR3 protein: CATAPLLTSGGETQYL. Here the CDR3 DNA reads TGTGCCACCGCACCCTTGTTGACTAGCGGGGGAGAGACCCAGTACTTA.

This clonotype appeared a few times. The germline gene is not matched at one end of the junction; a read error may be the cause. V is TRBV6-1 and J is TRBJ2-7, with unresolved D. The germline gives CDR1 MNHNS, CDR2 SASEGT. The CDR3 sequence is 15 residues long. The CDR3 DNA is TGTGCCAGTAGTGTATTCGGCGGTGGCTCCTACGAGCAGTACTTC. Residues: CASSVFGGGSYEQYF.

Concerning this clonotype: This may come from a read error, since a much larger clone is one base off. J is TRBJ2-3 and V is TRBV6-6; D is ambiguous. The CDR3 runs to 13 residues. Looked up from germline, CDR1 is MNHNY and CDR2 is SVGAGI (reference sequence). V was shortened by 2 bases and J by 6 bases, with 9 bases between the two germline ends. CDR3: CASSYAMRDTQYF. CDR3 bases: TGTGCCAGCAGTTACGCCATGAGGGATACGCAGTATTTT.

The genes are TRBV10-3 and TRBJ2-1; D unclear. The CDR3 contains 14 residues. Looked up from germline, CDR1 is ENHRY and CDR2 is SYGVKD. V gave up 0 bases and J gave up 10 bases, with 13 bases separating them. CDR3 protein: CAISESLQLGEQFF. The CDR3 DNA reads TGTGCCATCAGTGAGTCCCTTCAGTTAGGCGAGCAGTTCTTC.

The chain combines TRBV30 with TRBJ2-7, with 10 bases identical to TRBD2. This CDR3 contains 15 residues. Germline V lookup: CDR1 GTSNPN, CDR2 SVGIG (reference sequence). V shed 1 base and J 0 bases; nucleotides not matched to a gene: 3. CDR3 residues: CAWSGASGSSYEQYF. CDR3 bases: TGTGCCTGGAGTGGGGCTAGCGGGAGCTCCTACGAGCAGTACTTC.

The table lists this clonotype with a count of one. A much more abundant neighbour one base away suggests this may be a read error. V usage is TRBV10-3 and J usage is TRBJ2-7; no clear D. The CDR3 loop spans 15 amino acids. Germline V gene data show CDR1 as ENHRY and CDR2 as SYGVKD. CDR3 in amino acids: CAISEGKGSSYVQYF. The CDR3 bases are TGTGCCATCAGTGAGGGGAAGGGTAGCTCCTACGTGCAGTACTTC.

This clonotype was seen a few times. V gene TRBV28 combines with J gene TRBJ1-4; D not resolved. Germline V lookup: CDR1 MDHEN, CDR2 SYDVKM. V lost 6 bases and J 1 base, leaving 6 bases between the germline ends. The CDR3 covers 13 residues. The CDR3 nucleotides are TGTGCCAGCAGGGATAGAACTAATGAAAAACTGTTTTTT. It translates to CASRDRTNEKLFF. Full variable domain (remainder filled in from reference TRBV28 and TRBJ1-4): DVKVTQSSRYLVKRTGEKVFLECVQDMDHENMFWYRQDPGLGLRLIYFSYDVKMKEKGDIPEGYSVSREKKERFSLILESASTNQTSMYLCASRDRTNEKLFFGSGTQLSVL.

About this clonotype: A single base separates this from a much larger clone, so it may be a read error. V is TRBV6-5 and J is TRBJ1-3; D remains ambiguous. The CDR3 is made up of 16 amino acids. Per germline, CDR1 MNHEY and CDR2 SVGAGI. The CDR3 DNA reads as TGTGCCAGCAGTCACCGGACCGTAAACTCTGGAAACACCATGTATTTT. Its protein is CASSHRTVNSGNTMYF.